The 24 T cell receptor beta chains presented below share a single source sample, sequenced in a study of regulatory T cells in long-lasting Graves disease. Stated time point: newly diagnosed GD, antithyroid drugs for less than 3 months. After RNA was extracted from PBMCs, the TCR library was made from it. In building TCR beta libraries, iRepertoire HTBI primers were used together with Arm-PCR of CDR3 regions. One entry per CDR3 protein results from TCRdb running MiXCR on the multiplex PCR reads. The table lists some 560,000 distinct CDR3 sequences, roughly a sixth of them singletons. The data also belong to a second study, concerning T cells in Graves' hyperthyroidism and ophthalmopathy.

Sample: peripheral blood mononuclear cells (PBMCs), taken at new diagnosis, from a patient treated with antithyroid drugs. Receptors were obtained from a woman aged 40 to 65 with Graves disease.

This clonotype was counted at least ten times. The CDR3 bases are TGCGCCAGCAGCGGCGGTGGGGTATCCTACAATGAGCAGTTCTTC. Translated: CASSGGGVSYNEQFF. This rearrangement joins TRBV4-1 to TRBJ2-1; D gene ambiguous. CDR3 size: 15 residues. V shed 5 bases and J shed 1 base, with 12 bases lying between them. CDR1 is MGHRA and CDR2 is YSYEKL in the germline V gene.

The gene calls are TRBV20-1 and TRBJ1-5; perhaps TRBD1 as D (5 bases). V lost 3 bases to trimming and J lost 5 bases, with 14 bases between them. This CDR3 comprises 14 residues. Germline-derived CDR1 and CDR2 are DFQATT and SNEGSKA (reference sequence). CDR3 nucleotides: TGCAGTGCTAGTGGCCGGGCGGGGGATCAGCCCCAGCATTTT. Its translation: CSASGRAGDQPQHF.

In regard to this clonotype: As the CDR3 is not closed by the conserved phenylalanine or tryptophan, this likely results from a read error. The chain joins TRBV9 to TRBJ1-2, with D perhaps matching TRBD1 (6 bases). The V gene's germline CDR1 is SGDLS and CDR2 YYNGEE. The CDR3 covers 14 residues. V shed 4 bases and J shed 7 bases, with 17 bases lying between them. The CDR3 loop reads CASSSRGVWSGYTL. Written as DNA, the CDR3 is TGTGCCAGCAGCTCTAGGGGGGTCTGGAGTGGCTACACCCTC.

In this sample, this clonotype turned up many times. The chain is built from TRBV12-3 or TRBV12-4 and TRBJ2-5; TRBD2 matches 7 bases. The CDR3 runs 16 residues. V lost 6 bases and J lost 5; bases outside the gene matches: 15. The CDR3 loop is CASSLFGGGVVETQYF. CDR3 in DNA: TGTGCCAGCAGCCTCTTTGGGGGAGGGGTTGTGGAGACCCAGTACTTC.

This clonotype was seen a few times. V is TRBV27 and J is TRBJ1-2, with D possibly being TRBD1 (6 bases). Trimming took off 6 bases at V and 8 bases at J, with 19 bases between the two ends. This CDR3 is 14 amino acids long. Germline lookup yields CDR1 MNHEY and CDR2 SMNVEV (reference sequence). CDR3 DNA sequence: TGTGCCAGCAGGCCCCTGGGACAAGGCTCGGGCTACACCTTC. Residues: CASRPLGQGSGYTF.

About this clonotype itself: This sequence may be a read error, since a much larger clone differs from it by one base. The V and J genes are TRBV27 and TRBJ2-1, with D possibly TRBD2 on 6 matching bases. The CDR3 runs to 15 residues. Germline V gene sequence: CDR1 MNHEY, CDR2 SMNVEV (reference sequence). The DNA for the CDR3 is TGTGCCAGCAGTCTGGCTAGCGCCGTCTACAGTGAGCAGTTCTTC. The encoded protein is CASSLASAVYSEQFF.

Remarks on this clonotype: An end of the junction does not agree with germline; a read error may underlie this. The chain joins TRBV20-1 to TRBJ2-7; 10 nucleotides align to TRBD1. CDR3 length equals 12 residues. Germline CDR1 and CDR2: DFQATT and SNEGSKA (reference sequence). The CDR3, as DNA: TGCAGTGCTAGGGACAGGGGGTACGGGCAGTACTTC. Amino acids: CSARDRGYGQYF.

This clonotype was seen only a few times. The genes are TRBV20-1 and TRBJ1-1; 8 bases align to TRBD1. The J segment lost 6 bases and the V segment lost 3 bases, leaving 9 bases of the junction unmatched. Germline V gene sequence: CDR1 DFQATT, CDR2 SNEGSKA (reference sequence). This CDR3 has 14 residues. CDR3 nucleotide sequence: TGCAGTGCTAGGGACAGGGTACGGATGTCTGAAGCTTTCTTT. Residues: CSARDRVRMSEAFF.

Notes on this clonotype: Sequence at one end of the junction differs from germline and may be a read error. The chain links TRBV5-8 to TRBJ2-3; a weak D match, TRBD1 (6 bases). Germline CDR1 and CDR2: SGHTS and YDEGEE. This CDR3 has 20 residues. CDR3 coding DNA: TGCGCCAGCAGCTTGGTGCCCAGCGCAGGGGTAACTACAATCACAGATACGCAGTATTTT. Protein sequence: CASSLVPSAGVTTITDTQYF.

This clonotype was observed many times. This chain uses TRBV6-2 or TRBV6-3 with TRBJ2-5; 8 bases align to TRBD2. V shed 5 bases and J 5 bases; nucleotides not matched to a gene: 13. This CDR3 contains 16 residues. Germline CDR1 is MNHEY and CDR2 is SVGEGT. The CDR3 is CASSPSTGTRSETQYF. The CDR3 DNA follows: TGTGCCAGCAGTCCCTCCACCGGGACTAGGAGTGAGACCCAGTACTTC.

At least ten counts were recorded for this clonotype. V usage is TRBV18 and J usage is TRBJ2-5, with 7 bases lining up with TRBD2. Per germline, CDR1 KGHSH and CDR2 LQKENI. Unmatched junction bases numbered 7, after V lost 2 bases and J lost 1 base. The CDR3 runs to 16 residues. CDR3 sequence: CASSPVASGIQETQYF. CDR3 in DNA: TGTGCCAGCTCACCAGTGGCTAGCGGTATCCAAGAGACCCAGTACTTC.

This clonotype showed up just a few times. This CDR3 is CSALGQGAVAGELFF. CDR3 bases: TGCAGTGCCCTAGGACAGGGGGCGGTGGCCGGGGAGCTGTTTTTT. The chain uses TRBV20-1 and TRBJ2-2, with 11 bases fitting TRBD1. V trimming: 6 bases; J trimming: 6 bases; junction bases outside the gene matches: 9. Per germline, CDR1 DFQATT and CDR2 SNEGSKA (reference sequence). The CDR3 is 15 residues long.

This clonotype was found a few times. This chain uses TRBV29-1 with TRBJ2-7; D gene uncertain. CDR3 length: 11 residues. Germline V gene data show CDR1 as SQVTM and CDR2 as ANQGSEA. V was pared by 4 bases and J by 1 base, with 5 bases between. The CDR3 loop reads CSVVISYEQYF. DNA for the CDR3: TGCAGCGTTGTAATTTCCTACGAGCAGTACTTC.

This clonotype has at least ten counts. The chain employs TRBV12-5 and TRBJ2-5; 10 positions agree with TRBD2. Germline V CDR1 and CDR2: LGHNT, FRNRAP. After removal of 6 bases from V and 1 base from J, the junction contained 5 bases not matched to a gene. There are 15 residues in the CDR3. DNA for the CDR3: TGTGCTAGTGGCTTTGGGACTAGCGTCCAAGAGACCCAGTACTTC. This codes for CASGFGTSVQETQYF.

This clonotype was detected ten times or more. The chain recombines TRBV27 with TRBJ2-2, with TRBD1 as a possible D gene (7 bases). This CDR3 comprises 13 residues. CDR1 and CDR2 (germline): MNHEY, SMNVEV (reference sequence). Trimming stripped 5 bases from V and 6 bases from J, with 10 bases between. CDR3 sequence reads: CASSPGGPGELFF. The CDR3 nucleotides are TGTGCCAGCAGTCCAGGGGGGCCCGGGGAGCTGTTTTTT.

This clonotype was seen only a few times. The rearrangement uses TRBV12-3 or TRBV12-4 and TRBJ1-1; D is ambiguous. The V end was cut by 1 base, the J end by 3 bases, with 9 bases between. The CDR3 sequence is 14 residues long. The CDR3 nucleotides are TGTGCCAGCAGTTTAGGGAGGGCTTACACTGAAGCTTTCTTT. Translated, it gives CASSLGRAYTEAFF.

This clonotype appeared a few times. DNA for the CDR3: TGCAGCGTTAGTTTCGGGTCCGAGCAGTACTTC. It specifies CSVSFGSEQYF. The V call is TRBV29-1, the J call TRBJ2-7; D is uncertain. Germline assignment: CDR1 SQVTM and CDR2 ANQGSEA. The ends were cut back, 5 bases at V and 6 bases at J, with 11 bases in the middle. The CDR3 is 11 amino acids.

This clonotype showed up just a few times. The chain couples TRBV19 to TRBJ1-1, with D possibly being TRBD1 (5 bases). Germline V lookup: CDR1 LNHDA, CDR2 SQIVND (reference sequence). The CDR3 totals 14 residues. Deletions cut 5 bases from V and 4 bases from J, with 14 bases between. In nucleotides, the CDR3 is TGTGCCAGTAGTGCAGACCAGGGTTTCACTGAAGCTTTCTTT. Translating it yields CASSADQGFTEAFF.

This clonotype has at least ten counts. One junction end does not reproduce the germline sequence, and a read error may be involved. CDR3 bases: TGTGCCAGCAGCTTCCCCCCCGGGACAGGCGCAGATACGCAGTATTTT. It encodes CASSFPPGTGADTQYF. The chain carries TRBV5-1 and TRBJ2-3; 8 nucleotides line up with TRBD1. Germline V CDR1 and CDR2: SGHRS, YFSETQ. This CDR3 has 16 amino acids.

The table lists this clonotype with a few counts. CDR3 nucleotides: TGTGCCACTACAAACCCGGGACAGGGAAACGAGCAGTACTTC. Encoded protein: CATTNPGQGNEQYF. The chain uses TRBV2 and TRBJ2-7; 9 bases fit TRBD1. Germline V gene lookup returns CDR1 SNHLY and CDR2 FYNNEI. V lost 10 bases to trimming and J lost 5 bases; unmatched junction nucleotides: 12. The CDR3 spans 14 residues.

The chain is built from TRBV5-6 and TRBJ1-2; no clear D. CDR1 and CDR2 (germline): SGHDT, YYEEEE. This CDR3 is built from 14 residues. The ends were cut back, 2 bases at V and 0 bases at J, with 8 bases in the middle. The CDR3 DNA reads as TGTGCCAGCAGCTTCTCCACAGCTAACTATGGCTACACCTTC. Residues: CASSFSTANYGYTF.

The table lists this clonotype with a count of one. This may stem from a read error, because a much larger clone lies one nucleotide away. V is TRBV5-1 and J is TRBJ2-1, with D maybe TRBD2 (6 bases). The CDR3 is 16 amino acids. V lost 5 bases to trimming and J lost 3 bases, with 18 bases between them. Germline CDR1 reads SGHRS; CDR2 reads YFSETQ. The CDR3 region has the DNA TGCGCCAGCAGAGAGCGGGCGGGGAGCTACTACAATGAGCAGTTCTTC. Amino acid sequence: CASRERAGSYYNEQFF.

This rearrangement joins TRBV5-6 to TRBJ2-2; no firm D call. The CDR3 is made up of 15 amino acids. V lost 1 base and J 2 bases, leaving 9 bases between the germline ends. CDR1 SGHDT and CDR2 YYEEEE come from the germline V gene. CDR3 residues: CASSLRVTNTGELFF. The DNA of the CDR3 is TGTGCCAGCAGCTTGAGGGTCACCAACACCGGGGAGCTGTTTTTT.

This clonotype was detected many times. This is likely a read error, given that the CDR3 carries no conserved phenylalanine or tryptophan at its end. This chain joins TRBV5-1 and TRBJ2-3, with 12 bases aligning to TRBD1. Germline V gives CDR1 SGHRS, CDR2 YFSETQ. The CDR3 is 16 amino acids. Losses at the gene ends were 3 bases for V and 3 bases for J; bases not matched to a gene: 5. The CDR3 sequence is CASSSGQGARTDTQYS. The CDR3 bases are TGCGCCAGCAGCTCGGGACAGGGGGCGCGAACAGATACGCAGTATTCT.